This T cell receptor (beta chain) is drawn from a study of blood T cell repertoires in COVID-19. Study-wide context: Italy, Spain and the United States were the sources of the convalescent and acute COVID-19 samples. PBMCs, B-cell-depleted T cells, or T cells were the source of the cDNA or gDNA that made up the material.

The length of the CDR3 is 15 residues. Looked up from germline, CDR1 is MNHEY and CDR2 is SVGEGT. The ends lost 3 bases at V and 3 bases at J; junction bases unmatched: 5. This clone appeared a few times. Original processing notes: Quantification of nucleated cells was approximated via reference gene primer amplification. The method was immunoSEQ multiplex PCR; TCRdb's version includes in-frame clones alone and lacks a portion of them. The V and J calls and clone size are taken from that table; D and trimming were inferred from the DNA. This sample yields just over 50,000 clones, of which more than 75% are seen a single time; approximately 15% belongs to the top ten.

Sequencing input: peripheral blood. The J gene is TRBJ2-1, the V gene TRBV6-2 or TRBV6-3, with TRBD1 identical over 7 bases. The receptor was derived from a man between 65 and 80 years old with acute or convalescent COVID-19. Written as DNA, the CDR3 is TGTGCCAGCAGTTATAGGGGGCCTTTCTACAATGAGCAGTTCTTC. Amino acids: CASSYRGPFYNEQFF.